This paragraph reports one TCR beta chain. The specificity of this receptor is unknown. Qualities for individual bases were not recorded, and no much larger clone is one base off. This entry is derived from a study of OX40 agonist ivuxolimab in advanced cancers. Some background on the complete study: Ivuxolimab, which targeted the costimulatory receptor OX40 (CD134), was an agonistic, fully human IgG2 monoclonal antibody. The paper describes the monotherapy dose-escalation part (N ≈ 50 patients) of the phase I trial of ivuxolimab. Intravenous ivuxolimab was administered to patients every 2 weeks at six dose levels: 0.01, 0.1, 0.3, 1.5, 3 and 10 mg/kg. Peripheral TCRbeta sequencing was intended to test whether TCR sequence diversity was altered and clonal T-cell expansion was caused by ivuxolimab. In the dose-escalation cohort, 82.7% of patients were male, and the mean age was about 55 years, with a range of 23 to 79. Three dose-escalation patients achieved partial responses, one with hepatocellular carcinoma and two with cutaneous melanoma. Patients were allowed to have had prior anti-PD-1, anti-PD-L1 or anti-CTLA-4 therapy, and about 40% of the dose-escalation patients had been treated with checkpoint inhibitors. Of the approximately 50 dose-escalation patients, hepatocellular carcinoma was present in around 19, melanoma in some 15, renal cell carcinoma in 9 and head and neck cancer in 9. The study at large found these results: After ivuxolimab, more expanded clones were found on average in CD8+ T cells than in CD4+ T cells. In partial responders in the 0.1-3.0 mg/kg groups, normalized peripheral clonal expansion was found to be among the lowest, especially among CD8+ T cells. At doses from 0.1 to 3.0 mg/kg, clonal expansion was seen in both CD4+ and CD8+ blood T cells between baseline and week 6. Low levels of normalized T-cell clonal expansion were also seen in some patients who did not respond. The antigen specificity of the peripheral T cells that underwent clonal expansion was not determined.

Genomic DNA was isolated from the sorted cells so that the TCRbeta CDR3 region could be sequenced. TCRbeta CDR3 regions were sequenced using the immunoSEQ Assay. Sourced from immuneACCESS, this table was stored by TCRdb with only in-frame sequences that have V and J called. A share of the clones is absent; for the studies checked, an unresolved V gene accounts for under half, and the remainder has no known explanation. This sample comprises around 70,000 clones, 75% to 95% of them detected only once. The ten largest clonotypes hold 5.5% to 6% of the sample. Clipping removes 4 bases from V and 8 bases from J, with 8 as the unmatched junction base count. CDR1 and CDR2 are drawn from the germline V gene: MNHEY, SVGAGI. There are 15 amino acids in the CDR3, from cysteine to phenylalanine inclusive. The read is trimmed to its CDR3 DNA, 45 bases read in frame from base 1. Patients with autoimmune disease history or receiving systemic immunosuppression were excluded from the trial. Peripheral blood for TCR sequencing was collected from all dose cohorts at baseline, on cycle 4 day 1, and on cycle 7 day 1. The samples were drawn from a first-in-human, open-label, multicenter phase I dose-escalation trial of ivuxolimab. Adults with locally advanced or metastatic head and neck squamous cell, hepatocellular, melanoma or renal cell carcinoma were enrolled in the trial. Before TCR sequencing, CD4+ and CD8+ T cells were separately sorted from peripheral blood.

This specimen consisted of CD4+ or CD8+ T cells sorted from blood, obtained in a trial of the OX40 agonist ivuxolimab. The sequence is built from TRBV6-5 and TRBJ1-4; the central 9 bases match TRBD1. This clonotype was sampled from an adult with an advanced solid tumor such as melanoma, head and neck, liver or kidney cancer. CDR3 region: CASSSTGGVGEKLFF. The bases read TGTGCCAGCAGTTCGACAGGGGGGGTCGGGGAAAAACTGTTTTTT.